One TCR beta chain is described in this entry. The record originates from a study of blood T cell repertoires in COVID-19. This CDR3 is built from 15 residues. Germline V gene sequence: CDR1 PRHDT, CDR2 FYEKMQ (reference sequence). Trimming removed 5 bases at V and 0 bases at J, with 12 bases between. The repertoire was sequenced with immunoSEQ multiplex PCR; TCRdb's copy has only in-frame clones and lacks some. Of some 370,000 clones listed, roughly 90% are singletons. V is TRBV13 and J is TRBJ2-3; D gene uncertain. The clonotype was recovered from a man aged 40-49 years with acute or convalescent COVID-19. The sequenced sample was peripheral blood. CDR3: CASSPRTTSTDTQYF. The CDR3 DNA reads as TGTGCCAGCAGCCCAAGAACTACTAGCACAGATACGCAGTATTTT.